The present T cell receptor (beta chain) was sequenced within a study of neurological immune-mediated disorders. Points from the study as a whole: Phylogenetic analysis grouped 18 of 34 multiple sclerosis patients' repertoires together, suggesting a possible repertoire signature. Clinical and MRI features did not associate with the cluster found in multiple sclerosis patients.

V lost 0 bases to trimming and J lost 4 bases; unmatched junction nucleotides: 9. This CDR3 region has 17 residues. CDR1 and CDR2 (germline): KGHSH, LQKENI. There are many counts of this clonotype. Its target is not known. TCRdb passed the 5' RACE reads through MiXCR, listing each CDR3 protein once. The sample lists approximately 66,000 distinct CDR3 sequences; 3.4% were seen once. This chain joins TRBV18 and TRBJ2-1, with 7 bases identical to TRBD1. The receptor was derived from a man in his forties or fifties with multiple sclerosis. Sequencing input: PBMCs. The CDR3 DNA reads as TGTGCCAGCTCACCACCGTCGGGGCAGGGGGTTTACAATGAGCAGTTCTTC. It is translated as CASSPPSGQGVYNEQFF.